Presented here are 20 T cell receptor beta chains from one specimen sequenced in a study of shared clonotypes between healthy human individuals (dated by TCRdb to between 2020 and 2021). Library preparation employed the immunoSEQ multiplex PCR assay. The source is immuneACCESS, and TCRdb retained only in-frame sequences with V and J called. Part of the clones is not carried over; for the studies checked, unresolved V genes explain less than half of this, and the remainder is unexplained. This sample holds some 1.5 million clones; 96% were observed only once. Clones ranked in the top ten supply approximately 1.2% of the sample. The material sequenced was naive CD4+ T cells sorted from blood. Reading the label with the study, this specimen's cell subset or site is: CD45RA+ positively selected. These receptors were collected from a man younger than 40 in good health.

The chain couples TRBV7-3 to TRBJ2-7; D is unclear. Trimming left V 1 base short and J 3 bases short, with 13 bases between. The CDR3 spans 15 residues. Per the germline V gene, CDR1 is SGHTA and CDR2 is FQGTGA. CDR3 sequence (DNA): TGTGCCAGCAGCTTAATAGGCGGAGCTGACTACGAGCAGTACTTC. It yields the protein CASSLIGGADYEQYF.

A single count supports this clone. CDR3 coding DNA: TGTGCCAGCAGCTTCCGGGACGTACATCCGGGGGCCAACGTCCTGACTTTC. Translating it yields CASSFRDVHPGANVLTF. The chain uses TRBV28 and TRBJ2-6, with D perhaps TRBD1 or TRBD2 (5 bases each). Trimming cost V 6 bases and J 4 bases, with 19 bases left between them. Germline V CDR1 and CDR2: MDHEN, SYDVKM. CDR3 length equals 17 residues.

As concerns this clone: Other DNA sequences in the same sample also yield this CDR3. The chain recombines TRBV5-1 with TRBJ2-4, with 8 bases aligning to TRBD1. The CDR3 is made up of 15 amino acids. The V and J ends lost 0 bases and 5 bases, in that order; junction bases with no gene match: 4. CDR1 and CDR2 (germline): SGHRS, YFSETQ. The CDR3 DNA reads as TGCGCCAGCAGCTTGGTGGCAGGGGGCGAAAACATTCAGTACTTC. It translates to CASSLVAGGENIQYF.

The chain uses TRBV7-2 and TRBJ2-3; TRBD1 aligns across 7 bases. This CDR3 is 16 amino acids long. In germline, CDR1 is SGHTA, CDR2 FQGNSA. V was clipped by 0 bases and J by 1 base; unmatched bases: 4. The CDR3 nucleotides are TGTGCCAGCAGCTTAGCGTTGGGGACAGGCACAGATACGCAGTATTTT. It encodes CASSLALGTGTDTQYF.

The rearrangement uses TRBV9 and TRBJ2-1, with 8 nucleotides matching TRBD2. Losses at the gene ends were 0 bases for V and 3 bases for J; bases not matched to a gene: 8. Germline values: CDR1 SGDLS, CDR2 YYNGEE. This CDR3 is built from 17 residues. Written as DNA, the CDR3 is TGTGCCAGCAGCGTAGCTGCGTTGGGGACTAGCTACAATGAGCAGTTCTTC. Translated: CASSVAALGTSYNEQFF.

This sequence joins TRBV5-1 and TRBJ1-2; unclear D gene. Germline values: CDR1 SGHRS, CDR2 YFSETQ. There are 13 residues in the CDR3. Trimming shortened V by 6 bases and J by 2 bases, and 11 bases separated the two germline ends. CDR3 DNA: TGCGCCAGCACCACCGGGTTCAACTATGGCTACACCTTC. Protein: CASTTGFNYGYTF.

A remark on this clone: This sample includes further DNA sequences coding for the same CDR3. The V and J genes are TRBV11-2 and TRBJ1-1; no definite D call. The germline V and J ends were trimmed by 1 base and 1 base, with 7 bases remaining between them. Germline loops: CDR1 SGHAT, CDR2 FQNNGV. This CDR3 comprises 14 residues. In nucleotides, the CDR3 is TGTGCCAGCAGCTTAGGTCTGGGGAACACTGAAGCTTTCTTT. Encoded protein: CASSLGLGNTEAFF.

On this clone itself: Other DNA variants within this sample encode the same CDR3. The V and J genes are TRBV4-1 and TRBJ2-7; D remains ambiguous. Germline V lookup: CDR1 MGHRA, CDR2 YSYEKL. V lost 0 bases and J 0 bases, leaving 9 bases between the germline ends. The CDR3 consists of 15 residues. The CDR3 region is CASSQETRSSYEQYF. CDR3 in DNA: TGCGCCAGCAGCCAAGAAACGAGAAGCTCCTACGAGCAGTACTTC.

J is TRBJ1-1 and V is TRBV27; D not certain. Germline V CDR1 and CDR2: MNHEY, SMNVEV (reference sequence). This CDR3 contains 13 residues. Deletions cut 2 bases from V and 5 bases from J, with 9 bases between. The DNA of the CDR3 is TGTGCCAGCAGTTTAAGGAGGGTAACTGAAGCTTTCTTT. Protein product: CASSLRRVTEAFF.

A word on this clone: Other DNA sequences within the sample encode an identical CDR3. The gene calls are TRBV30 and TRBJ1-1; TRBD1 is a possible D gene (5 bases). Germline V lookup: CDR1 GTSNPN, CDR2 SVGIG (reference sequence). The CDR3 contains 13 residues. V was shortened by 0 bases and J by 1 base, with 6 bases between the two germline ends. This CDR3 is CAWSVRGNTEAFF. CDR3 DNA: TGTGCCTGGAGTGTTAGGGGGAACACTGAAGCTTTCTTT.

This chain connects TRBV6-5 to TRBJ2-1; TRBD2 matches 9 bases. Germline CDR1 is MNHEY and CDR2 is SVGAGI. The CDR3 is 16 amino acids. V dropped 0 bases and J dropped 2; count of bases not matched to a gene: 2. The DNA for the CDR3 is TGTGCCAGCAGTTACTCTGCGGGAGGGGCCTACAATGAGCAGTTCTTC. Translated: CASSYSAGGAYNEQFF.

V is TRBV6-1 and J is TRBJ1-3; D is ambiguous. This CDR3 is built from 14 residues. Trimming took 6 bases from V and 4 from J, leaving 13 bases between them. CDR1 is MNHNS and CDR2 is SASEGT in the germline V gene. DNA for the CDR3: TGTGCCAGCAGCCTGAATTGGTCAGGAAACACCATATATTTT. Protein sequence: CASSLNWSGNTIYF.

The sample holds one count of this clone. The V gene is TRBV9, the J gene TRBJ1-2; D is unresolved. The CDR3 length is 16 residues. In germline, CDR1 is SGDLS, CDR2 YYNGEE. Trimming shortened V by 4 bases and J by 7 bases, and 23 bases separated the two germline ends. CDR3 in DNA: TGTGCCAGCAGCCCAGTTTCCCCCGCAAGTCCCGGTGGCTACACCTTC. Its protein product is CASSPVSPASPGGYTF.

J is TRBJ1-5 and V is TRBV20-1; D is ambiguous. V lost 2 bases to trimming and J lost 7 bases, with 6 bases between them. Germline CDR1 DFQATT, CDR2 SNEGSKA (reference sequence). There are 11 residues in the CDR3. The CDR3 region has the DNA TGCAGTGCTAGATACAGACAGCCCCAGCATTTT. As protein: CSARYRQPQHF.

The sample holds one count of this clone. The V call is TRBV19, the J call TRBJ2-2; possibly TRBD1 for D (5 bases). The CDR3 is 14 residues long. Trimming stripped 1 base from V and 7 bases from J, with 10 bases between. From germline, CDR1 is LNHDA and CDR2 SQIVND (reference sequence). For the CDR3, the DNA is TGTGCCAGTAGTATAGGCAGGGTCATCGGGGAGCTGTTTTTT. Translation: CASSIGRVIGELFF.

The chain employs TRBV28 and TRBJ1-2; tentative D call: TRBD1 (5 bases). The ends were cut back, 5 bases at V and 0 bases at J, with 13 bases in the middle. CDR1 MDHEN and CDR2 SYDVKM come from the germline V gene. This CDR3 has 15 residues. The CDR3 nucleotides are TGTGCCAGCAGTCCCTCCGACAGACCTAACTATGGCTACACCTTC. Translation: CASSPSDRPNYGYTF.

This clone was observed a single time. The rearrangement uses TRBV19 and TRBJ2-1; TRBD2 agrees at 7 bases. CDR1 is LNHDA and CDR2 is SQIVND in the germline V gene (reference sequence). This CDR3 region has 19 residues. J gave up 4 bases and V 8 bases, and 23 bases lay outside the gene matches. CDR3 sequence (DNA): TGTGCCAGTCGGGGAGGGGAATTGAAGACGGGACGACTTTACAATGAGCAGTTCTTC. Translation: CASRGGELKTGRLYNEQFF.

The chain couples TRBV5-1 to TRBJ1-1, with D tentatively TRBD1 (5 bases). CDR3 length: 12 residues. V was trimmed by 2 bases and J by 10 bases, leaving 12 bases between them. Germline loops: CDR1 SGHRS, CDR2 YFSETQ. This CDR3 reads CASSLEGAGAFF. For the CDR3, the DNA is TGCGCCAGCAGCTTAGAAGGGGCGGGAGCTTTCTTT.

The chain links TRBV9 to TRBJ1-2; D unclear. This CDR3 has 13 amino acids. The germline V gene has CDR1 SGDLS and CDR2 YYNGEE. V was pared by 3 bases and J by 1 base, with 7 bases between. The CDR3 spells CASSAQSNYGYTF. CDR3 coding DNA: TGTGCCAGCAGCGCACAGAGTAACTATGGCTACACCTTC.

V gene TRBV6-5 combines with J gene TRBJ1-3; TRBD1 matches at 8 bases. CDR3 length: 14 amino acids. CDR1 and CDR2 from the germline V gene are MNHEY and SVGAGI. V lost 7 bases and J lost 9; bases outside the gene matches: 11. CDR3 region: CASKGIQGVGTIYF. CDR3 bases: TGTGCCAGCAAGGGGATACAGGGGGTAGGCACCATATATTTT.